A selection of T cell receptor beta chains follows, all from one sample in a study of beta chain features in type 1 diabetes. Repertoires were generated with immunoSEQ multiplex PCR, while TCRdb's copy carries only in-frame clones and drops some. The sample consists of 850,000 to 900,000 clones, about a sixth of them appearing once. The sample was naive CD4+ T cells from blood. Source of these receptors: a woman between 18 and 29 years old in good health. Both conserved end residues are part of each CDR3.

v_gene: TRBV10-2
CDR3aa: CASRSGDEAFF

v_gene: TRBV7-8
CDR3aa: CASSATGQGGKQYF

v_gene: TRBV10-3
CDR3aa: CAISESSGRAGDTQYF

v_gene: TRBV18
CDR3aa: CASSPPDPNTEAFF

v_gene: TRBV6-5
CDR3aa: CASSYSRTGQSFF

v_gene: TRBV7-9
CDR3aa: CASSLWSGRHTGELFF

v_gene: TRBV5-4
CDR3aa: CASSPGTGVAKNIQYF

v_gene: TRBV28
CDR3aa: CASRQQVNTEAFF

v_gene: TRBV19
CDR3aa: CASSITGARSGTDTQYF

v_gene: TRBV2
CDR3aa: CASILQSYTYEQYF

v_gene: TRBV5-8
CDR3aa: CASNPKSSGGWNTEAFF

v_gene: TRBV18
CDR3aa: CASSPPGRSTDTQYF

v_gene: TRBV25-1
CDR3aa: CASSVGTGPSGTEAFF

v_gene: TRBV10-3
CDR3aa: CASTGTSGRSYEQYF

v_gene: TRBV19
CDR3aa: CASSLKSGVTEAFF

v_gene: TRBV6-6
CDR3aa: CASSPSDRPNTEAFF

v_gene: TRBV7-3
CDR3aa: CASGGTAQETQYF

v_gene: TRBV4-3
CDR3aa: CASSQVAGSYTDTQYF

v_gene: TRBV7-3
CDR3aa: CASSSAGAGGELFF

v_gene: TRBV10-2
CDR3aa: CASSQDRGPSWEQYF

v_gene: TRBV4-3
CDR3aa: CASSQGTSGTDTRYF

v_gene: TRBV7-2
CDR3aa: CASSLTLLARGAGELFF

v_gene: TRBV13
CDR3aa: CASSLGLAGGMEQFF

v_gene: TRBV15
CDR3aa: CATSRDADRVGQPQHF

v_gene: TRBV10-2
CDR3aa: CASSRETQRTGLAKNIQYF

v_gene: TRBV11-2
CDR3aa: CASSPTHTGLAGAGNEQFF

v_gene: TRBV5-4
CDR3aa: CASSYSRGRDEQYF

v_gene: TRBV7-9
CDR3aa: CASSSPGARYNEQFF

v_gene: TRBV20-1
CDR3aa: CSARVRNEQYF

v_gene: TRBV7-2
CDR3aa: CASSLLGYEQYF

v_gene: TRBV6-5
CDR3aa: CASSYSTGGVETQYF

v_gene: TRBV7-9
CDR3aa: CASHFFRGTSTNEQFF

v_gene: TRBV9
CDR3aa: CASSLRPRETQYF

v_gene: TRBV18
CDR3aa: CATSPKGSTNEKLFF

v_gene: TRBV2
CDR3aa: CASSEDWGDQYF

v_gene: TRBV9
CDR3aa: CASSGNRGPEQYF

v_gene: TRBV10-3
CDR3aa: CAISGSRGTYNEQFF

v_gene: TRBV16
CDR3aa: CASSQQKGRANYGYTF

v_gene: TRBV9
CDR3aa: CASSNWTGELFF

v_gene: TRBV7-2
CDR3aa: CASSLRRGTSRGELFF

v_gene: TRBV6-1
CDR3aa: CASSERQGPSRETQYF

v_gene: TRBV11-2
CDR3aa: CASSFKGGSYNEQFF

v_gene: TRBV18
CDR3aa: CASSPLGGETQYF

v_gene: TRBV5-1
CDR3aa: CASSLEASGGQETQYF

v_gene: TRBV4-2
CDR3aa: CASSQVSSLYEQYF

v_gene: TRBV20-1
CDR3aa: CSADRGNEQFF

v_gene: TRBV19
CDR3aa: CASSIGPPSSGRAYEQYF

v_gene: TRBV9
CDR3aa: CASSVGSAGNTIYF